Reported below is one T cell receptor beta chain. Its target is not known. This sample stems from a study of cytomegalovirus exposure and HLA in healthy donors. Study overall: The Caucasian-associated ancestry cluster contained 75% to 85% of the 398 genotyped donors.

Study-wide points: A later analysis linked a missense variant in DCLRE1C to the trimming of TCR beta V and J genes. The classifier was said to identify cytomegalovirus status with high specificity and sensitivity.

PCR used 60 Vbeta primers and 13 Jbeta primers. The table came from immunoSEQ multiplex PCR; TCRdb's copy has only in-frame clones and leaves some out. The table includes 210,000 or so clones, over 65% detected once. Germline V gives CDR1 SGHNT, CDR2 YYREEE (reference sequence). V lost 2 bases, J lost 8 bases, and 13 bases lay in between. The CDR3 has 13 residues. This chain links TRBV5-4 with TRBJ1-1; possibly TRBD1 for D (5 bases). The receptor's source is an older woman in good health and CMV-seropositive. Sequencing input: PBMCs. The CDR3 region has the DNA TGTGCCAGCAGCTTAGGAGGGACCCAAGAAGCTTTCTTT. Protein product: CASSLGGTQEAFF.